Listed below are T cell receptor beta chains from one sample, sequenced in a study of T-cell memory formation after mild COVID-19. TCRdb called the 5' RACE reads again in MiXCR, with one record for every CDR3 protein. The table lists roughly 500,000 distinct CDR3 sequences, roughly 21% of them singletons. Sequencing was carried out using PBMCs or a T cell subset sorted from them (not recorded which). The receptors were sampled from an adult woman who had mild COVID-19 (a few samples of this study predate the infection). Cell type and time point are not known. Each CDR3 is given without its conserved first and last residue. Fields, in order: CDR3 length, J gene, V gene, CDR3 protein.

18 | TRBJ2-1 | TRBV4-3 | ASSKGWRDRGLEGYHEQF
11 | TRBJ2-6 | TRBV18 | ASTASGANVLT
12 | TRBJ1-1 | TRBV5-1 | ASSLAVANTEAF
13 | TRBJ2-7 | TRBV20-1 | SARALGSSKNEQY
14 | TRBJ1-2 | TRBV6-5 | ASSYGPRGLHYGYT
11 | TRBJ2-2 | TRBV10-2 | ASSAPSTGELF
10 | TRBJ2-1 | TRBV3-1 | ASSQEKGEQF
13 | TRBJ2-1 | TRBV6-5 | ASSTNAGNYNEQF
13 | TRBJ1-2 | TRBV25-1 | ASSEWGDRPYGYT
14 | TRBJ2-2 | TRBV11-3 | ASSLDGRTNTGELF
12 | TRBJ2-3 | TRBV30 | ALQQGLSTDTQY
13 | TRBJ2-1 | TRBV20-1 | SAPTSPSSYNEQF
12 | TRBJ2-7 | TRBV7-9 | ASSPLQGSYEQY
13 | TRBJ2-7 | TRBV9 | ASSAGDSGSYEQY